This T cell receptor beta chain was captured in a study of shared clonotypes between healthy human individuals. Overall study results and limits: Sharing of clonotypes among donors was expected to vary with sequencing depth. Incomplete sequencing of sorted subsets was indicated by rarefaction despite large depth. Represented diversity (both genetic and exposure-history) was limited by the small number of donors.

TCRdb's copy holds only in-frame clones and misses some; the assay was immunoSEQ multiplex PCR. The sample contains over 850,000 clones, 70% to 80% of which appear only once. Remarks on this clone: No antigen is known for it.

Looked up from germline, CDR1 is SNHLY and CDR2 is FYNNEI. With 10 bases removed from V and 3 bases from J, the gap between germline ends came to 15 bases. This CDR3 is built from 14 residues. The chain employs TRBV2 and TRBJ2-2, with a possible D match to TRBD1 (6 bases). The origin of this receptor is a man aged 18 to 30 in good health. Some clones in this sample may be carry-over from other donors' samples. The specimen was memory CD4+ T cells from PBMCs. Subset defined: CD45RA-negative fraction. CDR3: CAIEDRGHTGELFF. The CDR3 DNA is TGTGCCATCGAGGACAGAGGCCACACCGGGGAGCTGTTTTTT.